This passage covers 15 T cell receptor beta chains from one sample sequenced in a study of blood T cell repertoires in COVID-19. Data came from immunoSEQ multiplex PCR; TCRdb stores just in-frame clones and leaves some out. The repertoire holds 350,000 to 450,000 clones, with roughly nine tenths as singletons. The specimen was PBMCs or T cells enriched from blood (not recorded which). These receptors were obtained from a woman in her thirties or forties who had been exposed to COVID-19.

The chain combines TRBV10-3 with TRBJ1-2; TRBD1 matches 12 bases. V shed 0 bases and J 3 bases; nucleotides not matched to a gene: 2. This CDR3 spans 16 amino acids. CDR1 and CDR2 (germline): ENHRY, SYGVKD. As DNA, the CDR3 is TGTGCCATCAGTGAGTCGGGACAGGGGGCGTACTATGGCTACACCTTC. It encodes CAISESGQGAYYGYTF.

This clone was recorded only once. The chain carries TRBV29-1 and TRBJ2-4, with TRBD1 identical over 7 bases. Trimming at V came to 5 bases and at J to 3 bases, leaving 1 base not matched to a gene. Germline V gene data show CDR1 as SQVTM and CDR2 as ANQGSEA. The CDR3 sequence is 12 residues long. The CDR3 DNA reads TGCAGCGTTAGGGGGCTCAAAAACATTCAGTACTTC. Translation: CSVRGLKNIQYF.

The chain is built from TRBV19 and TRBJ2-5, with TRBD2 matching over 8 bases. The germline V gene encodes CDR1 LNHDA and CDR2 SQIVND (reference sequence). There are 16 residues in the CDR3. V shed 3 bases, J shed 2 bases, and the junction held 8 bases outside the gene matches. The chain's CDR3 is CASSIPGGGLQETQYF. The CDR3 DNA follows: TGTGCCAGTAGTATCCCGGGGGGGGGCCTACAAGAGACCCAGTACTTC.

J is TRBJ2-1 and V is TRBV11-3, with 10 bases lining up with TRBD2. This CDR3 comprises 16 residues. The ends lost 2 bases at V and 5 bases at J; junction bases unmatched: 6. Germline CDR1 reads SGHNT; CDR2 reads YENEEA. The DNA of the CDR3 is TGTGCCAGCAGCTTAACGGGACTAGCGTCTGACAATGAGCAGTTCTTC. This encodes CASSLTGLASDNEQFF.

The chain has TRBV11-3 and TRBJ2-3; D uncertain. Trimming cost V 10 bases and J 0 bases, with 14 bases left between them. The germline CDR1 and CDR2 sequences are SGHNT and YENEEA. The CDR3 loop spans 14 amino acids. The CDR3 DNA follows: TGTGCCATAGCACGAGGCGCCAGCACAGATACGCAGTATTTT. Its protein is CAIARGASTDTQYF.

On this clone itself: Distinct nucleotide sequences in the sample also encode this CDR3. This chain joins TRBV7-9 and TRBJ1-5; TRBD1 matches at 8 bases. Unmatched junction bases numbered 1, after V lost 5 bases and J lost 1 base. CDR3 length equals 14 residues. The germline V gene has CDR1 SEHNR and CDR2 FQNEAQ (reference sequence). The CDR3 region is CASSRTGSNQPQHF. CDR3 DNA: TGTGCCAGCAGCAGGACAGGGAGCAATCAGCCCCAGCATTTT.

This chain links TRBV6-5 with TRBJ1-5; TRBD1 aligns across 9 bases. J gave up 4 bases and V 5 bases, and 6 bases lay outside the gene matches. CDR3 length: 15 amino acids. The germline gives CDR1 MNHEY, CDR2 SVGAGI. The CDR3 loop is CASSRDRAPNQPQHF. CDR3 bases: TGTGCCAGCAGTCGGGACAGGGCCCCAAATCAGCCCCAGCATTTT.

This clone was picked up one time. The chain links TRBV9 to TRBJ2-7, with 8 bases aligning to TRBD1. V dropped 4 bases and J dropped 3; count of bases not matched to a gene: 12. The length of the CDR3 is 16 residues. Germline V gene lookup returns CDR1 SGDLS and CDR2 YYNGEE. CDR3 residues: CASSPGGSSPGYEQYF. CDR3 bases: TGTGCCAGCAGCCCAGGGGGCTCTAGTCCGGGCTACGAGCAGTACTTC.

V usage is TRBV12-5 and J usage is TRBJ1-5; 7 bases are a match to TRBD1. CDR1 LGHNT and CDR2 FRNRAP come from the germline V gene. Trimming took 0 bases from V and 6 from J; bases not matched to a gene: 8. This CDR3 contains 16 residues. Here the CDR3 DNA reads TGTGCTAGTGGTTTGGTCCCAACAGGGGTCGGTCAGCCCCAGCATTTT. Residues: CASGLVPTGVGQPQHF. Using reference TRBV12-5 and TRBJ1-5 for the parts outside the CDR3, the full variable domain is DARVTQTPRHKVTEMGQEVTMRCQPILGHNTVFWYRQTMMQGLELLAYFRNRAPLDDSGMPKDRFSAEMPDATLATLKIQPSEPRDSAVYFCASGLVPTGVGQPQHFGDGTRLSIL.

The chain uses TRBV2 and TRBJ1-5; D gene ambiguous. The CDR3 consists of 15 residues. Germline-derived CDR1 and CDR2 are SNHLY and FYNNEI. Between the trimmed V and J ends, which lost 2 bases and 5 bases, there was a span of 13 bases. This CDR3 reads CASSEPGRPDQPQHF. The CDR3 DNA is TGTGCCAGCAGTGAACCGGGTCGACCGGATCAGCCCCAGCATTTT. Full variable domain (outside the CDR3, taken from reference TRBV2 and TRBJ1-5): EPEVTQTPSHQVTQMGQEVILRCVPISNHLYFYWYRQILGQKVEFLVSFYNNEISEKSEIFDDQFSVERPDGSNFTLKIRSTKLEDSAMYFCASSEPGRPDQPQHFGDGTRLSIL.

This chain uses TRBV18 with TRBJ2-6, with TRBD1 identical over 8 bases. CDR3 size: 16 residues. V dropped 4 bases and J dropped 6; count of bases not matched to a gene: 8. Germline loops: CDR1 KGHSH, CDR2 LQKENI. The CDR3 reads CASSHGDRLLANVLTF. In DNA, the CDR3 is TGTGCCAGCTCACATGGGGACAGGTTGTTGGCCAACGTCCTGACTTTC.

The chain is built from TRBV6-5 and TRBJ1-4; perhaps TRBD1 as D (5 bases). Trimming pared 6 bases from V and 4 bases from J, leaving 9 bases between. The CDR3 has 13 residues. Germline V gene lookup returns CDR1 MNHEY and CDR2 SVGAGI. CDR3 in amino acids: CASSDRLNEKLFF. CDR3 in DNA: TGTGCCAGCAGCGACAGACTTAATGAAAAACTGTTTTTT.

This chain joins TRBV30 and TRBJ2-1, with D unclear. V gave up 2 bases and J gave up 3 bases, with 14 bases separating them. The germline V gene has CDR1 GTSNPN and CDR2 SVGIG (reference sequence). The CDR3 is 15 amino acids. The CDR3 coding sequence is TGTGCCTGGAGTAGAAGTTTCACGGGCTACAATGAGCAGTTCTTC. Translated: CAWSRSFTGYNEQFF.

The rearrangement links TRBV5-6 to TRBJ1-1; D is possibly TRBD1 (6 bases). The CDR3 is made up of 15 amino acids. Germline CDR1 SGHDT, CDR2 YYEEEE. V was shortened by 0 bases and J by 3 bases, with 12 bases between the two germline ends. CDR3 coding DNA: TGTGCCAGCAGCTTGGTGTGGGGGCCTGACACTGAAGCTTTCTTT. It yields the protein CASSLVWGPDTEAFF.

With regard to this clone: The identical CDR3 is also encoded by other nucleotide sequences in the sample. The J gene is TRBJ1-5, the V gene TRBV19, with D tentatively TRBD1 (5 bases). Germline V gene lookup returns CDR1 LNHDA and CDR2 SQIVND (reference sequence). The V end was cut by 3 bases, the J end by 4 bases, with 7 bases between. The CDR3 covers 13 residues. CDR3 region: CASSISGNQPQHF. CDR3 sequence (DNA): TGTGCCAGTAGTATTTCAGGGAATCAGCCCCAGCATTTT. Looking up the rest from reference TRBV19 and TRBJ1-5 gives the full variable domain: DGGITQSPKYLFRKEGQNVTLSCEQNLNHDAMYWYRQDPGQGLRLIYYSQIVNDFQKGDIAEGYSVSREKKESFPLTVTSAQKNPTAFYLCASSISGNQPQHFGDGTRLSIL.